The 28 T cell receptor beta chains listed next were all sequenced from one sample in a study of PD-1 blockade in classical Hodgkin lymphoma. Measured with immunoSEQ multiplex PCR; TCRdb has only the in-frame clones, and not every one. The data contain 40,000 to 45,000 clones, 55% to 70% of them singletons. As for time point: cycle 4 day 1 (C4D1), after less than 7 weeks of nivolumab. In every patient, relapse followed autologous stem cell transplantation, while exposure to brentuximab vedotin differed. The material sequenced was peripheral blood mononuclear cells (PBMCs), taken before the fourth cycle of nivolumab. These receptors were obtained from a human donor with classical Hodgkin lymphoma.

This clone appeared a single time. This rearrangement joins TRBV7-2 to TRBJ2-7, with a tentative D call TRBD2 (6 bases). The CDR3 is 15 residues long. Germline V CDR1 and CDR2: SGHTA, FQGNSA. Trimming took 4 bases from V and 4 from J, leaving 17 bases between them. CDR3 in amino acids: CASSSGGDSAYEQYF. The DNA for the CDR3 is TGTGCCAGCAGCTCCGGGGGAGACTCGGCTTACGAGCAGTACTTC.

The chain couples TRBV7-9 to TRBJ2-3; perhaps TRBD1 as D (6 bases). Trimming pared 2 bases from V and 5 bases from J, leaving 17 bases between. The CDR3 runs to 16 residues. Germline lookup yields CDR1 SEHNR and CDR2 FQNEAQ (reference sequence). CDR3 in DNA: TGTGCCAGCAGCTTAAATGTTGGGGGCTTAAGAGATACGCAGTATTTT. The encoded protein is CASSLNVGGLRDTQYF.

J is TRBJ1-2 and V is TRBV5-6; D call uncertain. V lost 4 bases to trimming and J lost 10 bases, with 17 bases between them. CDR1 is SGHDT and CDR2 is YYEEEE in the germline V gene. The CDR3 runs to 13 residues. This CDR3 reads CASSPGADWLYTF. The DNA for the CDR3 is TGTGCCAGCAGCCCGGGAGCGGACTGGCTCTACACCTTC.

The chain is built from TRBV4-2 and TRBJ2-5, with D unclear. The CDR3 consists of 12 residues. Germline V gene sequence: CDR1 LGHNA, CDR2 YNFKEQ. Trimming pared 2 bases from V and 0 bases from J, leaving 1 base between. As DNA, the CDR3 is TGTGCCAGCAGCCAATACCAAGAGACCCAGTACTTC. It yields the protein CASSQYQETQYF.

V usage is TRBV7-3 and J usage is TRBJ1-2, with D possibly TRBD1 on 5 matching bases. The germline V and J ends were trimmed by 0 bases and 5 bases, with 13 bases remaining between them. From germline, CDR1 is SGHTA and CDR2 FQGTGA. The CDR3 consists of 15 residues. CDR3 bases: TGTGCCAGCAGCTTAACCGGGGCGCCTGGATATGGCTACACCTTC. This encodes CASSLTGAPGYGYTF.

V is TRBV5-6 and J is TRBJ2-2, with D unclear. V dropped 4 bases and J dropped 2 bases, with 9 bases sitting between them. CDR1 and CDR2 from the germline V gene are SGHDT and YYEEEE. This CDR3 contains 14 residues. The CDR3 is CASSITVNTGELFF. The CDR3 region has the DNA TGTGCCAGCAGCATAACAGTAAACACCGGGGAGCTGTTTTTT.

The chain couples TRBV6-1 to TRBJ1-3; no definite D call. Trimming removed 6 bases at V and 0 bases at J, with 9 bases between. This CDR3 is built from 14 residues. CDR1 and CDR2 (germline): MNHNS, SASEGT. CDR3: CASRNTASGNTIYF. The CDR3 nucleotides read TGTGCCAGCAGGAATACGGCCTCTGGAAACACCATATATTTT.

V gene TRBV28 combines with J gene TRBJ2-3; D is undetermined. The CDR3 is made up of 14 amino acids. Germline V gene lookup returns CDR1 MDHEN and CDR2 SYDVKM. The V and J ends lost 1 base and 4 bases respectively, with 9 bases between them. The CDR3 nucleotides are TGTGCCAGCAGTTTATACTCGGGTCCAGATACGCAGTATTTT. Translated: CASSLYSGPDTQYF.

The gene calls are TRBV6-6 and TRBJ1-2; the match to TRBD1 covers 7 bases. The germline gives CDR1 MNHNY, CDR2 SVGAGI (reference sequence). There are 14 residues in the CDR3. V gave up 0 bases and J gave up 7 bases; unmatched junction bases: 5. CDR3 amino acids: CASSYSDRAGGYTF. CDR3 nucleotides: TGTGCCAGCAGTTACTCCGACAGGGCAGGTGGCTACACCTTC.

This clone is a singleton in its sample. This sequence joins TRBV19 and TRBJ1-3; a possible D gene is TRBD1 (6 bases). This CDR3 spans 14 amino acids. Trimming removed 6 bases at V and 4 bases at J, with 13 bases between. In germline, CDR1 is LNHDA, CDR2 SQIVND (reference sequence). The CDR3 loop is CASRTGYRGNTIYF. CDR3 nucleotide sequence: TGTGCCAGTAGAACAGGGTATAGAGGAAACACCATATATTTT. Together with reference TRBV19 and TRBJ1-3, the CDR3 gives the full variable domain: DGGITQSPKYLFRKEGQNVTLSCEQNLNHDAMYWYRQDPGQGLRLIYYSQIVNDFQKGDIAEGYSVSREKKESFPLTVTSAQKNPTAFYLCASRTGYRGNTIYFGEGSWLTVV.

The chain combines TRBV18 with TRBJ2-2; possibly TRBD1 or TRBD2 for D (6 bases each). The CDR3 runs to 17 residues. V was clipped by 3 bases and J by 2 bases, with 16 bases between them. Germline V gene lookup returns CDR1 KGHSH and CDR2 LQKENI. In DNA, the CDR3 is TGTGCCAGCTCACCTACCTACAGGGACTTAAACACCGGGGAGCTGTTTTTT. Translation gives CASSPTYRDLNTGELFF.

The rearrangement joins TRBV7-9 to TRBJ1-1; no definite D call. With 7 bases removed from V and 4 bases from J, the gap between germline ends came to 7 bases. The CDR3 is 11 amino acids. Germline V gene data show CDR1 as SEHNR and CDR2 as FQNEAQ (reference sequence). DNA of the CDR3: TGTGCCAGCACCCACCCCACTGAAGCTTTCTTT. This encodes CASTHPTEAFF.

The chain links TRBV27 to TRBJ1-1, with D possibly TRBD1 on 5 matching bases. Trimming removed 2 bases from V and 4 bases from J, with 14 bases in between. The CDR3 sequence is 15 residues long. Germline lookup yields CDR1 MNHEY and CDR2 SMNVEV (reference sequence). CDR3 loop: CASSLRERGATEAFF. The CDR3 DNA follows: TGTGCCAGCAGTTTAAGAGAAAGAGGGGCCACTGAAGCTTTCTTT.

J is TRBJ2-7 and V is TRBV7-9, with D possibly being TRBD1 (6 bases). The germline V and J ends were trimmed by 2 bases and 7 bases, with 15 bases remaining between them. The germline gives CDR1 SEHNR, CDR2 FQNEAQ (reference sequence). This CDR3 region has 14 residues. CDR3: CASSLISGVGEQYF. CDR3 nucleotides: TGTGCCAGCAGCTTAATTTCAGGGGTCGGGGAGCAGTACTTC.

The CDR3 is CASSTRQGGFTDTQYF. The CDR3 DNA is TGTGCCAGTAGTACTCGACAGGGGGGGTTCACAGATACGCAGTATTTT. The rearrangement joins TRBV19 to TRBJ2-3; 9 positions match TRBD1. The germline V gene encodes CDR1 LNHDA and CDR2 SQIVND (reference sequence). With 4 bases clipped from V and 2 bases from J, the junction kept 7 bases outside the gene matches. This CDR3 spans 16 amino acids.

The chain is built from TRBV7-9 and TRBJ1-6; D not resolved. There are 14 residues in the CDR3. V was clipped by 8 bases and J by 6 bases, with 14 bases between them. Germline V gene lookup returns CDR1 SEHNR and CDR2 FQNEAQ (reference sequence). The CDR3 DNA follows: TGTGCCAGCGTCCCCCTAGGGCCTAATTCACCCCTCCACTTT. The encoded protein is CASVPLGPNSPLHF.

The chain links TRBV29-1 to TRBJ2-5; D is perhaps TRBD2 (6 bases). The CDR3 extends over 12 amino acids. Between the trimmed V and J ends, which lost 4 bases and 7 bases, there was a span of 13 bases. Germline CDR1 is SQVTM and CDR2 is ANQGSEA. Here the CDR3 DNA reads TGCAGCGTTGGGGGGTCCGGGGGGACCCAGTACTTC. It translates to CSVGGSGGTQYF.

CDR3 DNA sequence: TGTGCCAGCAGCTTGGTAGCACAGAGCACAGATACGCAGTATTTT. Its protein is CASSLVAQSTDTQYF. The chain is built from TRBV5-6 and TRBJ2-3, with D hard to call. The CDR3 covers 15 residues. The germline CDR1 and CDR2 sequences are SGHDT and YYEEEE. Deletions cut 0 bases from V and 0 bases from J, with 8 bases between.

J is TRBJ2-1 and V is TRBV6-6, with 9 bases aligning to TRBD1. The length of the CDR3 is 15 residues. From germline, CDR1 is MNHNY and CDR2 SVGAGI (reference sequence). Losses at the gene ends were 6 bases for V and 7 bases for J; bases not matched to a gene: 10. CDR3 DNA: TGTGCCAGCAGATCTACCTGGACAGGGGAAAATGAGCAGTTCTTC. Translated: CASRSTWTGENEQFF.

The rearrangement joins TRBV28 to TRBJ2-7, with 14 bases lining up with TRBD2. The CDR3 sequence is 14 residues long. In germline, CDR1 is MDHEN, CDR2 SYDVKM. V gave up 6 bases and J gave up 4 bases; unmatched junction bases: 2. The CDR3 protein is CASRTSGGAYEQYF. The CDR3, as DNA: TGTGCCAGCAGGACTAGCGGGGGGGCTTACGAGCAGTACTTC.

The CDR3 DNA is TGTGCCAGCAGCGTAGCTACGGGATCCTACGAGCAGTACTTC. Protein: CASSVATGSYEQYF. The chain is built from TRBV9 and TRBJ2-7; TRBD2 might be the D (5 bases). Trimming took off 0 bases at V and 1 base at J, with 8 bases between the two ends. Germline-derived CDR1 and CDR2 are SGDLS and YYNGEE. This CDR3 spans 14 amino acids.

V usage is TRBV4-2 and J usage is TRBJ1-2, with D maybe TRBD1 (5 bases). V was pared by 4 bases and J by 4 bases, with 10 bases between. CDR3 length: 13 amino acids. Germline assignment: CDR1 LGHNA and CDR2 YNFKEQ. The CDR3 coding sequence is TGTGCCAGCAGCCTCCTTGGGACCTATGGCTACACCTTC. Its protein is CASSLLGTYGYTF.

The V call is TRBV5-6, the J call TRBJ1-1; 8 nucleotides match TRBD1. V was clipped by 4 bases and J by 1 base; unmatched bases: 3. Germline V gene data show CDR1 as SGHDT and CDR2 as YYEEEE. The CDR3 contains 14 residues. The chain's CDR3 is CASSPGGRNTEAFF. The CDR3 DNA is TGTGCCAGCAGCCCAGGGGGCCGGAACACTGAAGCTTTCTTT.

This chain links TRBV5-8 with TRBJ2-1; tentative D call: TRBD2 (5 bases). CDR1 is SGHTS and CDR2 is YDEGEE in the germline V gene. The V end lost 4 bases, the J end lost 3 bases, and 14 bases lay between the germline ends. There are 15 residues in the CDR3. CDR3 protein: CASSLTPRGYNEQFF. In nucleotides, the CDR3 is TGTGCCAGCAGCCTGACACCCCGGGGCTACAATGAGCAGTTCTTC.

This chain connects TRBV7-8 to TRBJ1-4, with a possible D match to TRBD1 (5 bases). Deletions cut 5 bases from V and 4 bases from J, with 11 bases between. The CDR3 loop spans 14 amino acids. Germline CDR1 and CDR2: SGHVS and FQNEAQ. Here the CDR3 DNA reads TGTGCCAGCAGCCGGCCAGGGTATAATGAAAAACTGTTTTTT. Translation: CASSRPGYNEKLFF.

The rearrangement joins TRBV11-2 to TRBJ2-1, with TRBD2 matching 8 bases. The CDR3 covers 16 residues. Germline CDR1 is SGHAT and CDR2 is FQNNGV. The junction had 6 bases not matched to a gene; V was cut back by 2 bases and J by 3 bases. CDR3 in amino acids: CASSLLFRGGYNEQFF. The CDR3 DNA reads TGTGCCAGCAGCTTATTATTCCGGGGGGGCTACAATGAGCAGTTCTTC. Complete variable domain (other parts from reference TRBV11-2 and TRBJ2-1): EAGVAQSPRYKIIEKRQSVAFWCNPISGHATLYWYQQILGQGPKLLIQFQNNGVVDDSQLPKDRFSAERLKGVDSTLKIQPAKLEDSAVYLCASSLLFRGGYNEQFFGPGTRLTVL.

The table lists this clone with a few counts. This chain connects TRBV19 to TRBJ1-5; 8 nucleotides agree with TRBD1. The CDR3 has 15 amino acids. The germline V gene encodes CDR1 LNHDA and CDR2 SQIVND (reference sequence). V lost 8 bases to trimming and J lost 3 bases; unmatched junction nucleotides: 9. CDR3 sequence: CASANRDRHNQPQHF. The CDR3 coding sequence is TGTGCCAGTGCAAACCGGGACAGGCACAATCAGCCCCAGCATTTT.

The V gene is TRBV25-1, the J gene TRBJ1-2; D is unresolved. The CDR3 sequence is 12 residues long. The V end lost 3 bases, the J end lost 8 bases, and 10 bases lay between the germline ends. Germline CDR1 MGHDK, CDR2 SYGVNS. CDR3 in DNA: TGTGCCAGCAGTGAGGGAGGGAGCGGCTACACCTTC. Residues: CASSEGGSGYTF.